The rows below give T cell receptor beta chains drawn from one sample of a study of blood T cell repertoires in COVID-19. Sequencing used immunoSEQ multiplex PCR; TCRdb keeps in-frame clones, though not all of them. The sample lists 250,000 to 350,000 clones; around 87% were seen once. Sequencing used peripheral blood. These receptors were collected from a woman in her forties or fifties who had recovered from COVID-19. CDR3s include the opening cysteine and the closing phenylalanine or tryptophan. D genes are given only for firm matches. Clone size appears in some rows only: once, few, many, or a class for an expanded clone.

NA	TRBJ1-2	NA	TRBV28	CASRLSNYGYTF	TGTGCCAGCAGGCTAAGTAACTATGGCTACACCTTC
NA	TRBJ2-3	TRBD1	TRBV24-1	CATSDLGTESTDTQYF	TGTGCCACCAGTGATTTGGGGACAGAAAGCACAGATACGCAGTATTTT
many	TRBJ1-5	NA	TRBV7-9	CASSPDSSGQPQHF	TGTGCCAGCAGCCCTGACAGTAGTGGTCAGCCCCAGCATTTT
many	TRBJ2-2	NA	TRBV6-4	CASSESETGELFF	TGTGCCAGCAGTGAATCTGAGACCGGGGAGCTGTTTTTT
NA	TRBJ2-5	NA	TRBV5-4	CASSFGQRKETQYF	TGTGCCAGCAGTTTCGGACAGCGCAAAGAGACCCAGTACTTC
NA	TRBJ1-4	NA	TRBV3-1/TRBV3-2	CASSREGEKLFF	TGTGCCAGCAGCCGGGAGGGTGAAAAACTGTTTTTT
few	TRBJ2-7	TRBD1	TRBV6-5	CASSHLDRGSYEQYF	TGTGCCAGCAGCCACTTGGACAGGGGGTCCTACGAGCAGTACTTC
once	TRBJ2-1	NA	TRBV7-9	CASSLEAQVEQFF	TGTGCCAGCAGCTTAGAAGCTCAAGTTGAGCAGTTCTTC
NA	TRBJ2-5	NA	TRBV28	CASSRRETQYF	TGTGCCAGCAGTAGGCGGGAGACCCAGTACTTC
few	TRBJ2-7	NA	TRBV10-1	CASSAGRTYEQYF	TGCGCCAGCAGTGCAGGCAGAACCTACGAGCAGTACTTC
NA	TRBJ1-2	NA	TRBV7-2	CASSLGQGKGCGYTF	TGTGCCAGCAGCTTAGGTCAGGGGAAGGGCTGTGGCTACACCTTC
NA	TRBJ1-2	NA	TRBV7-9	CASSLADSLNYGYTF	TGTGCCAGCAGCTTAGCGGACAGCCTCAACTATGGCTACACCTTC
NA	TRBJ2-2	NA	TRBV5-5	CASSLGDFGGELFF	TGTGCCAGCAGCTTGGGAGACTTCGGCGGGGAGCTGTTTTTT
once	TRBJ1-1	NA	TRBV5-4	CASSQRVRGMNPEAFF	TGTGCCAGCAGCCAGAGAGTGCGGGGGATGAATCCTGAAGCTTTCTTT
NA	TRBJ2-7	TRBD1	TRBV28	CASSLHDRGYEQYF	TGTGCCAGCAGCCTCCACGACAGGGGATACGAGCAGTACTTC
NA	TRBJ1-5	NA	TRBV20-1	CSASRGNQPQHF	TGCAGTGCTAGTAGAGGAAATCAGCCCCAGCATTTT
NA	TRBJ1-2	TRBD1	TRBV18	CASSVVQGANGYGYTF	TGTGCCAGCTCAGTGGTACAGGGGGCTAACGGCTATGGCTACACCTTC
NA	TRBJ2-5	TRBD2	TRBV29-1	CSVEEAGSRKTQYF	TGCAGCGTTGAAGAAGCGGGGAGCCGCAAGACCCAGTACTTC
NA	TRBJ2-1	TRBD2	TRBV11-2	CASSLAGVPGLEMEQFF	TGTGCCAGCAGCTTAGCGGGCGTACCGGGACTAGAAATGGAGCAGTTCTTC
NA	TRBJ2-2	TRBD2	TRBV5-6	CASSVARLAGHTGELFF	TGTGCCAGCTCCGTCGCCCGCCTAGCGGGCCACACCGGGGAGCTGTTTTTT
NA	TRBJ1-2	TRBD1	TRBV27	CASSLLAGQGDGYTF	TGTGCCAGCAGTTTACTTGCTGGACAGGGGGATGGCTACACCTTC
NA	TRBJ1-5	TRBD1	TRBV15	CATTRGQGIGSNQPQHF	TGTGCCACCACCAGGGGACAGGGGATTGGAAGCAATCAGCCCCAGCATTTT
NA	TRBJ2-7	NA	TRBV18	CASSPSSDEQYF	TGTGCCAGCTCACCTTCTAGCGACGAGCAGTACTTC
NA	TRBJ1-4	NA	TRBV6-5	CATTGTNTNEKLFF	TGTGCCACCACCGGGACAAACACTAATGAAAAACTGTTTTTT
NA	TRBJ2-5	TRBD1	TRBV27	CASRTTGSRETQYF	TGTGCCAGCAGAACGACAGGGTCCCGGGAGACCCAGTACTTC
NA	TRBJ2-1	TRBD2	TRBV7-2	CASSGSWGGYNEQFF	TGTGCCAGCAGCGGCTCCTGGGGGGGCTACAATGAGCAGTTCTTC
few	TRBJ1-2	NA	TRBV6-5	CASSYSQGNGYTF	TGTGCCAGCAGTTACAGTCAGGGGAATGGCTACACCTTC
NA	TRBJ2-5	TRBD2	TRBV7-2	CASSRSGGETQYF	TGTGCCAGCAGCCGTAGCGGGGGAGAGACCCAGTACTTC
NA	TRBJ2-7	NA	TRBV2	CASRARLVGAYEQYF	TGTGCCAGCAGAGCCCGACTAGTCGGAGCCTACGAGCAGTACTTC
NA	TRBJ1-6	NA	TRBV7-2	CASSSRRGNSPLHF	TGTGCCAGCAGCTCAAGGCGGGGCAATTCACCCCTCCACTTT
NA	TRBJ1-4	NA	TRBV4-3	CASSPGGKTDNEKLFF	TGCGCCAGCAGCCCGGGCGGGAAGACGGATAATGAAAAACTGTTTTTT
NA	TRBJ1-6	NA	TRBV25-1	CASSEADSYNSPLHF	TGTGCCAGCAGTGAGGCAGACTCCTATAATTCACCCCTCCACTTT
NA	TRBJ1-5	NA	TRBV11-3	CASSLDQFPGVRNQPQHF	TGTGCCAGCAGCTTAGATCAGTTTCCAGGGGTACGCAATCAGCCCCAGCATTTT
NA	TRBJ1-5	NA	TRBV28	CASLLAGRGNQPQHF	TGTGCCAGCCTCCTGGCCGGCCGGGGGAATCAGCCCCAGCATTTT
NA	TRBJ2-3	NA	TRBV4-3	CASSQDRGGQGDTQYF	TGCGCCAGCAGCCAAGATAGGGGGGGCCAAGGAGATACGCAGTATTTT
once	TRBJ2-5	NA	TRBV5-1	CASSLVVSVSGGTQYF	TGCGCCAGCAGCTTGGTTGTGTCGGTTAGCGGTGGGACCCAGTACTTC
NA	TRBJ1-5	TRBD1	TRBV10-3	CATRTGRDQPQHF	TGTGCCACCAGGACAGGGAGAGATCAGCCCCAGCATTTT
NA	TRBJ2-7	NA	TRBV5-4	CASREYLYEQYF	TGTGCCAGCAGGGAGTACCTCTACGAGCAGTACTTC
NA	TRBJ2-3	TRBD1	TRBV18	CASSATGGATDTQYF	TGTGCCAGCTCAGCCACAGGGGGCGCGACAGATACGCAGTATTTT